Sequencing of this TCR beta chain was carried out in a study of blood T cells in healthy people across ages. On this clonotype itself: As yet, its antigen is unknown.

The CDR3 consists of 18 residues. V lost 1 base to trimming and J lost 4 bases, with 22 bases between them. CDR1 SGHAT and CDR2 FQNNGV come from the germline V gene. A second PCR, run for about 6 to 11 cycles, used a sample-barcoded 5' primer plus a J-beta primer mix. The template-switch adaptor was a 5' adaptor with 12 random nucleotides. It tagged each cDNA molecule. Using its own MiXCR run on the 5' RACE reads, TCRdb lists one record per CDR3 protein. Altogether fewer than 2 million distinct CDR3 sequences are present, about 39% being singletons, with the ten largest covering around 23%. Overall study results and limits: CMV infection status of these donors was not known. Unsorted PBMC material precluded a definitive naive versus antigen-experienced comparison.

Material: blood. The genes are TRBV11-2 and TRBJ1-2; the D is unclear. The sequence derives from a human donor in good health. Here the CDR3 reads CASSLGRPGALWSYGYTF. The CDR3 DNA follows: TGTGCCAGCAGCTTAGGCCGACCCGGCGCTTTATGGAGCTATGGCTACACCTTC. Together with reference TRBV11-2 and TRBJ1-2, the CDR3 gives the full variable domain: EAGVAQSPRYKIIEKRQSVAFWCNPISGHATLYWYQQILGQGPKLLIQFQNNGVVDDSQLPKDRFSAERLKGVDSTLKIQPAKLEDSAVYLCASSLGRPGALWSYGYTFGSGTRLTVV.